Below are 8 T cell receptor beta chains sequenced from a single sample in a study of T cells expressing NK-cell markers. TCRdb derives one entry per CDR3 protein from the 5' RACE reads, leaving out DNA. The sample includes some 390,000 distinct CDR3 sequences. Sequencing was carried out using blood T cells: a sorted CD56 or NKG2C T cell subset, CD4+ or CD8+ T cells, or bulk PBMC T cells (not recorded which). The receptors derive from a woman aged 50 to 65 in good health.

The rearrangement uses TRBV4-1 and TRBJ1-5; the TCRdb call, TRBD1, lacks DNA for checking. The CDR3 covers 16 residues. Germline CDR1 MGHRA, CDR2 YSYEKL. CDR3 amino acids: CASSQGQGKELQPQHF.

The V gene is TRBV12-3 or TRBV12-4, the J gene TRBJ2-1; there is no DNA to check the TCRdb D call of TRBD1. The CDR3 sequence is 18 residues long. CDR3 sequence reads: CASSLGQGGAGVYNEQFF.

V gene TRBV11-2 combines with J gene TRBJ2-5. Germline assignment: CDR1 SGHAT and CDR2 FQNNGV. The CDR3 spans 12 residues. The CDR3 loop is CASSFLGETQYF.

This chain uses TRBV9 with TRBJ2-1; checking the TCRdb D call of TRBD2 is not possible without DNA. This CDR3 spans 15 amino acids. From germline, CDR1 is SGDLS and CDR2 YYNGEE. This CDR3 is CASSPPAGPYNEQFF.

The chain links TRBV12-3 or TRBV12-4 to TRBJ1-3. The CDR3 totals 11 residues. The chain's CDR3 is CASIIGNTIYF.

The genes are TRBV7-8 and TRBJ2-2; the D gene TCRdb calls, TRBD2, cannot be checked with no DNA. This CDR3 is built from 14 residues. Germline CDR1 reads SGHVS; CDR2 reads FQNEAQ. The CDR3 reads CASRERENTGELFF.

The CDR3 reads CASSRDPSGSWNEQFF. This chain uses TRBV14 with TRBJ2-1; absent DNA, TCRdb's TRBD2 call cannot be checked. This CDR3 is built from 16 residues. Germline loops: CDR1 SGHDN, CDR2 FVKESK.

The CDR3 region is CASSQRGGGVNYGYTF. V and J are TRBV4-1 and TRBJ1-2. The germline V gene has CDR1 MGHRA and CDR2 YSYEKL. The CDR3 runs to 16 residues.